The rows below give T cell receptor beta chains drawn from one sample of a study of T cells in Graves' hyperthyroidism and ophthalmopathy. TCRdb re-called the multiplex PCR reads through MiXCR, storing one row per CDR3 protein. The sample has more than 600,000 distinct CDR3 sequences, about 17% seen once. The material sequenced was blood. The source of these receptors is a man aged 18 to 29 with Graves' hyperthyroidism. CDR3s include the opening cysteine and the closing phenylalanine or tryptophan. Fields, in order: D gene, clone size, V gene, J gene, CDR3 protein, CDR3 DNA. A D gene is named only where the DNA matches it firmly. Rows give clone size only sometimes, using once, few, many, or a class for an expanded clone.

>-|-|TRBV7-9|TRBJ1-1
CASSPRQGWWTEAFF
TGTGCCAGCAGCCCACGGCAGGGGTGGTGGACTGAAGCTTTCTTT
>-|many|TRBV30|TRBJ1-1
CAWSVSGSTEAFF
TGTGCCTGGAGTGTATCAGGGTCCACTGAAGCTTTCTTT
>TRBD2|many|TRBV2|TRBJ2-3
CASKTGVAGVGTQYF
TGTGCCAGCAAAACCGGGGTAGCGGGAGTGGGTACGCAGTATTTT
>-|-|TRBV3-1|TRBJ1-2
CASSQSDSHYGYTF
TGTGCCAGCAGCCAATCCGACAGCCACTATGGCTACACCTTC
>-|many|TRBV7-2|TRBJ2-1
CASSLSSGSYNEQFF
TGTGCCAGCAGCTTAAGCAGCGGGTCCTACAATGAGCAGTTCTTC
>TRBD2|few|TRBV20-1|TRBJ2-7
CSAVGVRRVRGYEQYF
TGCAGTGCTGTTGGGGTCCGGCGCGTGCGGGGGTACGAGCAGTACTTC
>TRBD2|many|TRBV12-3/TRBV12-4|TRBJ2-1
CASSRLAGGLYNEQFF
TGTGCCAGCAGTCGACTAGCGGGAGGGCTCTACAATGAGCAGTTCTTC
>-|-|TRBV15|TRBJ1-1
CATSRDRVPGENTEAFF
TGTGCCACCAGCAGAGATCGGGTCCCAGGCGAGAACACTGAAGCTTTCTTT
>TRBD1|few|TRBV3-1|TRBJ1-1
CASSQRRTGVGTEAFF
TGTGCCAGCAGCCAACGGCGAACAGGGGTAGGGACTGAAGCTTTCTTT
>TRBD2|many|TRBV20-1|TRBJ2-1
CSARLGLATFNEQFF
TGCAGTGCTAGACTAGGACTAGCGACTTTCAATGAGCAGTTCTTC
>-|many|TRBV3-1|TRBJ1-1
CASLGGPTEAFF
TGTGCCAGCTTGGGGGGGCCCACTGAAGCTTTCTTT
>-|many|TRBV29-1|TRBJ2-5
CSVGVPGERRETQYF
TGCAGCGTTGGGGTGCCCGGGGAGCGTCGAGAGACCCAGTACTTC
>TRBD2|few|TRBV6-1|TRBJ2-1
CASSDPGGSYNEQFF
TGTGCCAGCAGTGACCCGGGGGGATCCTACAATGAGCAGTTCTTC
>-|-|TRBV20-1|TRBJ1-5
CSATKSSNQPQHF
TGCAGTGCTACCAAGAGTAGCAATCAGCCCCAGCATTTT
>-|few|TRBV6-2/TRBV6-3|TRBJ1-4
CASSYRLGQADGEKLFF
TGTGCCAGCAGTTACCGTCTGGGGCAGGCCGACGGTGAAAAACTGTTTTTT
>TRBD1|-|TRBV24-1|TRBJ2-1
CATSDPGTGPTNEQFF
TGTGCCACCAGTGACCCCGGGACAGGCCCAACCAATGAGCAGTTCTTC
>-|few|TRBV29-1|TRBJ2-3
CSVTPQGGVRDTQYF
TGCAGCGTTACACCCCAGGGGGGGGTGAGAGATACGCAGTATTTT
>TRBD1|-|TRBV6-1|TRBJ2-7
CASSFGPGQKAGEQYF
TGTGCCAGCAGCTTCGGCCCGGGACAGAAGGCCGGCGAGCAGTACTTC
>-|many|TRBV6-1|TRBJ2-4
CASSYTSRGSIQYF
TGTGCCAGCAGTTACACTAGCCGGGGTAGCATTCAGTACTTC
>TRBD2|many|TRBV6-1|TRBJ2-1
CASSSSGSQYNEQFF
TGTGCCAGCAGTAGTAGCGGGAGCCAGTACAATGAGCAGTTCTTC
>-|-|TRBV20-1|TRBJ1-1
CSARRGEGSEAFF
TGCAGTGCTAGAAGGGGAGAGGGGAGCGAAGCTTTCTTT
>-|-|TRBV9|TRBJ1-1
CASSVALTGPNTEAFF
TGTGCCAGCAGCGTAGCTTTGACGGGGCCCAACACTGAAGCTTTCTTT
>-|many|TRBV7-3|TRBJ2-2
CASSRTPGPRNTGELFF
TGTGCCAGCAGCCGAACGCCGGGACCTAGGAACACCGGGGAGCTGTTTTTT
>-|-|TRBV4-1|TRBJ1-4
CASSPPGWKLFF
TGCGCCAGCAGCCCCCCAGGGTGGAAACTGTTTTTT
>TRBD2|-|TRBV7-9|TRBJ2-7
CASSLAPGSSGAYEQYF
TGTGCCAGCAGCTTAGCGCCAGGGAGTAGCGGGGCCTACGAGCAGTACTTC
>TRBD2|many|TRBV6-1|TRBJ2-7
CASSHQAGELREQYF
TGTGCCAGCAGCCACCAGGCGGGAGAGCTTCGCGAGCAGTACTTC
>-|many|TRBV6-5|TRBJ1-5
CASSYSGGYSNQPQHF
TGTGCCAGCAGTTACTCGGGAGGATATAGCAATCAGCCCCAGCATTTT
>TRBD2|many|TRBV7-2|TRBJ2-5
CASSPTSGIAETQYF
TGTGCCAGCAGCCCAACTAGCGGGATCGCAGAGACCCAGTACTTC
>-|-|TRBV5-1|TRBJ2-5
CASSGGWEETQYF
TGCGCCAGCAGCGGGGGCTGGGAAGAGACCCAGTACTTC